This T cell receptor beta chain was captured in a study of control samples from healthy donors and cancer patients. CDR1 is SGHVS, CDR2 FQNEAQ, per germline. Trimming stripped 0 bases from V and 11 bases from J, with 13 bases between. This CDR3 has 13 amino acids. Using immunoSEQ multiplex PCR, the repertoire was profiled, and TCRdb retains in-frame clones only, with some absent. The repertoire has some 150,000 clones, approximately 94% of them found once; the top ten carry approximately 6%. The chain joins TRBV7-8 to TRBJ1-2; D might be TRBD1 (5 bases). Material for sequencing was blood. The sequence was obtained from a man aged 40-55 years in good health. Written as DNA, the CDR3 is TGTGCCAGCAGCTTAGCGCGCGGGGGACTATACACCTTC. It is translated as CASSLARGGLYTF.